These T cell receptor beta chains were read from a single sample in a study of blood T cell repertoires in COVID-19. The table came from immunoSEQ multiplex PCR; TCRdb's copy has only in-frame clones and leaves some out. The data show about 44,000 clones, with roughly 88% seen just once and about 1.2% held by the top ten. Sequencing was carried out using peripheral blood. These receptors were collected from a woman in her thirties or forties with acute or convalescent COVID-19. Both conserved end residues are part of each CDR3. A D gene is named only where the DNA matches it firmly. Where a row states a size, it is once, few, many or the class of an expanded clone; other rows omit it.

v_call	j_call	clone_size	d_call	cdr3_aa	cdr3_nt
TRBV7-9	TRBJ2-2	.	.	CASSFETGIGELFF	TGTGCCAGCAGCTTCGAAACAGGGATCGGGGAGCTGTTTTTT
TRBV4-3	TRBJ1-1	few	.	CASSQDIVRTNTEAFF	TGCGCCAGCAGCCAAGACATAGTACGGACTAACACTGAAGCTTTCTTT
TRBV19	TRBJ2-5	.	.	CASSIGAGETQYF	TGTGCCAGTAGTATAGGTGCGGGAGAGACCCAGTACTTC
TRBV2	TRBJ1-4	.	.	CASSLRERSEKLFF	TGTGCCAGCAGCCTCCGGGAGAGGAGTGAAAAACTGTTTTTT
TRBV4-1	TRBJ2-7	once	.	CASSQDSGRGREQYF	TGCGCCAGCAGCCAAGATAGCGGACGGGGAAGGGAGCAGTACTTC
TRBV10-3	TRBJ2-7	.	TRBD1	CAITPGQGAIYF	TGTGCCATCACCCCGGGACAGGGGGCAATTTACTTC
TRBV9	TRBJ2-1	.	TRBD1	CASSAGQGVSRGPPINEQFF	TGTGCCAGCAGCGCCGGACAGGGGGTAAGTCGCGGCCCCCCCATAAATGAGCAGTTCTTC
TRBV27	TRBJ1-2	.	.	CASSLVGGYGYTF	TGTGCCAGCAGTTTAGTAGGGGGCTATGGCTACACCTTC
TRBV6-2/TRBV6-3	TRBJ1-5	.	.	CASSYPQGSHSNQPQHF	TGTGCCAGCAGTTACCCCCAGGGTAGCCATAGCAATCAGCCCCAGCATTTT
TRBV19	TRBJ2-2	.	TRBD1	CASSNPGTGPRGTGELFF	TGTGCCAGTAGTAATCCCGGGACAGGACCACGGGGCACCGGGGAGCTGTTTTTT
TRBV6-2/TRBV6-3	TRBJ2-2	.	TRBD2	CASSYSPGTSVGELFF	TGTGCCAGCAGTTACTCTCCCGGGACTAGCGTCGGGGAGCTGTTTTTT
TRBV12-3/TRBV12-4	TRBJ1-1	.	TRBD1	CASSWGQGGEAFF	TGTGCCAGCAGTTGGGGACAGGGGGGCGAAGCTTTCTTT
TRBV5-6	TRBJ2-1	.	.	CASSGGLANLNEQFF	TGTGCCAGCAGCGGGGGACTGGCAAACCTCAATGAGCAGTTCTTC
TRBV6-1	TRBJ1-5	once	TRBD1	CASSDRTGYNQPQHF	TGTGCCAGCAGTGATCGGACAGGCTACAATCAGCCCCAGCATTTT
TRBV2	TRBJ2-7	.	.	CASSRSPDPYEQYF	TGTGCCAGCAGCCGGTCTCCCGATCCTTACGAGCAGTACTTC
TRBV9	TRBJ2-1	.	.	CASSVEWNSRAPEQFF	TGTGCCAGCAGCGTAGAATGGAATTCCAGGGCCCCTGAGCAGTTCTTC
TRBV7-2	TRBJ2-3	.	.	CASSLRGDWQDTQYF	TGTGCCAGCAGCTTAAGAGGTGACTGGCAAGATACGCAGTATTTT
TRBV6-1	TRBJ1-5	.	TRBD1	CASSESGTGQPQHF	TGTGCCAGCAGTGAATCCGGGACAGGTCAGCCCCAGCATTTT
TRBV30	TRBJ1-4	few	.	CAWRIRGTEKLFF	TGTGCCTGGAGAATTAGGGGGACCGAAAAACTGTTTTTT
TRBV5-6	TRBJ2-7	.	.	CASSYPGSSYEQYF	TGTGCCAGCAGCTACCCAGGAAGCTCCTACGAGCAGTACTTC
TRBV9	TRBJ2-3	.	TRBD1	CASSVAGQGKSTDTQYF	TGTGCCAGCAGCGTAGCAGGACAGGGGAAAAGCACAGATACGCAGTATTTT
TRBV7-2	TRBJ2-5	once	TRBD1	CASSPDRGRETQYF	TGTGCCAGCAGCCCTGACAGGGGAAGAGAGACCCAGTACTTC
TRBV6-2/TRBV6-3	TRBJ1-4	.	TRBD1	CASSGATGGNEKLFF	TGTGCCAGCAGCGGAGCGACAGGGGGTAATGAAAAACTGTTTTTT
TRBV12-3/TRBV12-4	TRBJ1-1	.	.	CASSLGGQTEAFF	TGTGCCAGCAGTTTAGGGGGGCAGACTGAAGCTTTCTTT
TRBV15	TRBJ2-5	.	TRBD2	CATSRTSGGFETQYF	TGTGCCACCAGCAGGACTAGCGGGGGGTTCGAGACCCAGTACTTC
TRBV2	TRBJ2-2	.	TRBD2	CASSVVAGTGELFF	TGTGCCAGCAGTGTGGTAGCGGGGACCGGGGAGCTGTTTTTT
TRBV10-3	TRBJ2-3	.	.	CAISDGLATTDTQYF	TGTGCCATCAGTGATGGGCTAGCGACCACAGATACGCAGTATTTT
TRBV19	TRBJ1-6	.	TRBD1	CASSITGGNSPLHF	TGTGCCAGTAGTATAACAGGGGGCAATTCACCCCTCCACTTT
TRBV6-8	TRBJ2-2	.	.	CASKAGLNTGELFF	TGTGCCAGCAAAGCAGGGTTGAACACCGGGGAGCTGTTTTTT
TRBV7-3	TRBJ1-2	.	TRBD1	CASSPVPGQGYGYTF	TGTGCCAGCAGCCCCGTCCCGGGACAGGGATATGGCTACACCTTC
TRBV30	TRBJ1-2	.	.	CAWSLGRDYGHTF	TGTGCCTGGAGTCTAGGGAGAGACTATGGCCACACCTTC
TRBV7-9	TRBJ2-7	.	.	CASSLLTAYEQYF	TGTGCCAGCAGCTTATTAACAGCCTACGAGCAGTACTTC
TRBV6-5	TRBJ2-7	.	TRBD1	CASSYGGTGRYEQYF	TGTGCCAGCAGCTATGGGGGGACAGGGAGGTACGAGCAGTACTTC
TRBV15	TRBJ2-2	.	.	CATSRDFAAVAGELFF	TGTGCCACCAGCAGAGATTTCGCGGCAGTGGCCGGGGAGCTGTTTTTT
TRBV11-2	TRBJ2-1	.	.	CASSLGATVYNEQFF	TGTGCCAGCAGCTTAGGAGCGACGGTCTACAATGAGCAGTTCTTC
TRBV20-1	TRBJ2-3	.	.	CSARPMDTQYF	TGCAGTGCGCGCCCGATGGATACGCAGTATTTT
TRBV6-5	TRBJ1-4	.	.	CASKVAAVDEKLFF	TGTGCCAGCAAGGTGGCAGCGGTGGATGAAAAACTGTTTTTT
TRBV11-2	TRBJ1-4	.	TRBD1	CASSPTGDASRRFF	TGTGCCAGCAGCCCAACAGGGGACGCGTCCCGGCGTTTTTTT
TRBV7-6	TRBJ2-3	.	.	CASSSRGGYLLGTQYF	TGTGCCAGCAGCTCCCGTGGAGGGTACCTTCTCGGTACGCAGTATTTT
TRBV27	TRBJ2-3	.	TRBD2	CASSLSLGLAVTDTQYF	TGTGCCAGCAGTTTATCCCTGGGACTAGCGGTGACAGATACGCAGTATTTT
TRBV27	TRBJ1-1	.	.	CASSSNRGGRAFF	TGTGCCAGCAGTTCCAATCGAGGAGGGCGGGCTTTCTTT
TRBV28	TRBJ1-1	.	.	CASSLETEAFF	TGTGCCAGCAGTTTAGAGACTGAAGCTTTCTTT
TRBV5-8	TRBJ1-2	.	.	CASSLVRTSTF	TGTGCCAGCAGCTTGGTCAGAACCTCCACCTTC
TRBV9	TRBJ1-1	.	.	CASSEGGKLNTEAFF	TGTGCCAGCAGCGAGGGGGGGAAACTGAACACTGAAGCTTTCTTT
TRBV5-8	TRBJ1-2	.	.	CASSLYRENYGYTF	TGTGCCAGCAGCTTGTACAGAGAAAACTATGGCTACACCTTC
TRBV6-5	TRBJ1-1	.	.	CASSYNRDTEAFF	TGTGCCAGCAGTTACAACAGGGACACTGAAGCTTTCTTT
TRBV5-6	TRBJ1-1	few	TRBD1	CASSWRTGGMRGTEAFF	TGTGCCAGCAGCTGGAGGACAGGGGGAATGAGGGGCACTGAAGCTTTCTTT
TRBV5-6	TRBJ2-5	.	.	CASSLVGRGETQYF	TGTGCCAGCAGCTTGGTGGGGCGGGGAGAGACCCAGTACTTC
TRBV19	TRBJ1-2	.	.	CASSWGRVNYGYTF	TGTGCCAGTAGCTGGGGGCGCGTAAACTATGGCTACACCTTC
TRBV20-1	TRBJ2-6	.	TRBD1	CSAGGRGMSGANVLTF	TGCAGTGCTGGTGGCAGGGGGATGTCTGGGGCCAACGTCCTGACTTTC
TRBV11-3	TRBJ2-3	.	.	CASSPTGVSDTQYF	TGTGCCAGCAGCCCAACGGGGGTGTCAGATACGCAGTATTTT
TRBV30	TRBJ1-5	.	.	CAWSVGGPFNQPQHF	TGTGCCTGGAGTGTAGGAGGGCCTTTTAATCAGCCCCAGCATTTT
TRBV21-1	TRBJ1-2	.	.	CASSKAEYYGYTF	TGTGCCAGCAGCAAAGCTGAGTACTATGGCTACACCTTC
TRBV27	TRBJ2-3	.	TRBD2	CASSLPGTSGSDTQYF	TGTGCCAGCAGTTTACCCGGGACTAGCGGCTCAGATACGCAGTATTTT